Here is one T cell receptor beta chain with its context. Its antigen is as yet unknown. The sample originates from a study of T-cell memory formation after mild COVID-19. Study-level findings and limits: Shrinking CD4+ clones were chiefly CM and EM; CD8+ ones were chiefly EMRA.

MiXCR, applied by TCRdb to the 5' RACE reads, yields one record per CDR3 protein. The sample has about half a million distinct CDR3 sequences, 15% to 20% seen once. CDR3 length equals 14 residues. CDR1 is SQVTM and CDR2 is ANQGSEA in the germline V gene. The V gene end was trimmed by 7 bases and the J gene end by 3 bases; junction bases not matched to a gene: 10. The sequenced sample consisted of PBMCs or a T cell subset sorted from them (not recorded which). The V gene is TRBV29-1, the J gene TRBJ2-3; 7 bases are shared with TRBD1. The source is an adult woman who had mild COVID-19 (a few samples of this study predate the infection). Cell type and time point are not known. This CDR3 is CSGRTGRDTDTQYF. The CDR3 nucleotides are TGCAGCGGCCGGACAGGCCGGGATACAGATACGCAGTATTTT.